A single sample is the source of the 20 T cell receptor beta chains below, sequenced in a study of identifying expanded T cells in peripheral blood. The protocol was immunoSEQ multiplex PCR, while the TCRdb copy is restricted to in-frame clones and leaves out a portion. The repertoire holds tens of thousands of clones, with around nine tenths as singletons. Input material: blood. All receptors come from a person aged 18 to 70 in good health.

The V call is TRBV5-8, the J call TRBJ1-6; the D is unclear. Trimming removed 6 bases at V and 0 bases at J, with 19 bases between. This CDR3 comprises 18 residues. The germline V gene encodes CDR1 SGHTS and CDR2 YDEGEE. Here the CDR3 reads CASNLLIRRSSYNSPLHF. DNA of the CDR3: TGTGCCAGCAACCTGCTTATACGGAGGAGCTCCTATAATTCACCCCTCCACTTT.

The rearrangement uses TRBV11-2 and TRBJ1-5; TRBD1 might be the D (5 bases). Trimming pared 6 bases from V and 0 bases from J, leaving 15 bases between. Germline V gives CDR1 SGHAT, CDR2 FQNNGV. This CDR3 is 16 amino acids long. The CDR3 region has the DNA TGTGCCAGCAGTGCGAGGGGCCCTTATAGCAATCAGCCCCAGCATTTT. It encodes CASSARGPYSNQPQHF.

The chain employs TRBV7-2 and TRBJ2-1; 10 bases are a match to TRBD2. The CDR3 length is 16 residues. Germline assignment: CDR1 SGHTA and CDR2 FQGNSA. V trimming: 2 bases; J trimming: 6 bases; junction bases outside the gene matches: 7. The CDR3 region is CASSLTSGVRGNEQFF. The CDR3 DNA is TGTGCCAGCAGCTTAACTAGCGGGGTCCGCGGCAATGAGCAGTTCTTC.

The V gene is TRBV7-2, the J gene TRBJ2-1, with D unclear. V lost 2 bases and J 8 bases, leaving 13 bases between the germline ends. The CDR3 runs 14 residues. CDR1 and CDR2 from the germline V gene are SGHTA and FQGNSA. DNA for the CDR3: TGTGCCAGCAGCTTATATGGGCAGGCCCATGAGCAGTTCTTC. This translates into CASSLYGQAHEQFF.

This chain joins TRBV7-9 and TRBJ1-2, with TRBD1 matching 8 bases. This CDR3 comprises 16 residues. Germline assignment: CDR1 SEHNR and CDR2 FQNEAQ (reference sequence). Trimming removed 3 bases from V and 8 bases from J; junction bases left unmatched: 14. CDR3 in amino acids: CASSFSIRDRGQGYTF. CDR3 in DNA: TGTGCCAGCAGCTTCTCTATTCGAGACAGGGGACAGGGCTACACCTTC.

This clone was observed a few times. The chain links TRBV29-1 to TRBJ1-5; D perhaps matches TRBD1 (6 bases). CDR3 length: 15 residues. The germline CDR1 and CDR2 sequences are SQVTM and ANQGSEA. The ends were cut back, 6 bases at V and 4 bases at J, with 19 bases in the middle. The CDR3: CSVAGGQGLNQPQHF. DNA of the CDR3: TGCAGCGTGGCTGGCGGGCAGGGGTTGAATCAGCCCCAGCATTTT.

This clone has just one count. V usage is TRBV28 and J usage is TRBJ1-2; a weak D match, TRBD1 (5 bases). This CDR3 comprises 14 residues. The germline V gene has CDR1 MDHEN and CDR2 SYDVKM. Trimming took 5 bases from V and 7 from J, leaving 17 bases between them. CDR3 nucleotides: TGTGCCAGCAGTGAGGGGCAGGGAGCCACTGGCTACACCTTC. Translated, it gives CASSEGQGATGYTF.

The chain recombines TRBV12-5 with TRBJ2-5; D is unresolved. The CDR3 loop spans 19 amino acids. CDR1 LGHNT and CDR2 FRNRAP come from the germline V gene. V lost 0 bases, J lost 1 base, and 21 bases lay in between. The CDR3 sequence: CASGLVPDGGVGVQETQYF. The CDR3 DNA reads as TGTGCTAGTGGTTTGGTACCGGACGGTGGCGTTGGAGTCCAAGAGACCCAGTACTTC.

This clone came up a few times. The chain carries TRBV19 and TRBJ1-6, with no clear D. Germline V lookup: CDR1 LNHDA, CDR2 SQIVND (reference sequence). Trimming stripped 3 bases from V and 1 base from J, with 7 bases between. The CDR3 runs to 15 residues. CDR3 DNA sequence: TGTGCCAGTAGTATGGGCGCTTCCTATAATTCACCCCTCCACTTT. Translated: CASSMGASYNSPLHF. Based on the CDR3 plus reference TRBV19 and TRBJ1-6, the full variable domain is DGGITQSPKYLFRKEGQNVTLSCEQNLNHDAMYWYRQDPGQGLRLIYYSQIVNDFQKGDIAEGYSVSREKKESFPLTVTSAQKNPTAFYLCASSMGASYNSPLHFGNGTRLTVT.

This clone appeared a single time. The rearrangement uses TRBV7-8 and TRBJ2-5; the match to TRBD2 covers 7 bases. CDR3 length equals 14 residues. The trim removed 5 bases at V and 2 bases at J, leaving 5 bases unmatched. The germline V gene has CDR1 SGHVS and CDR2 FQNEAQ. This CDR3 is CASSARLAQETQYF. The CDR3 coding sequence is TGTGCCAGCAGCGCGAGACTAGCTCAAGAGACCCAGTACTTC.

The chain combines TRBV6-5 with TRBJ1-4; no firm D call. Trimming took 6 bases from V and 8 from J, leaving 13 bases between them. The CDR3 has 13 amino acids. Germline V gene sequence: CDR1 MNHEY, CDR2 SVGAGI. The CDR3, as DNA: TGTGCCAGCAGCCTCCCAATGGGGGAAAAACTGTTTTTT. Translated, it gives CASSLPMGEKLFF.

The chain combines TRBV2 with TRBJ1-2; D call uncertain. V lost 11 bases, J lost 8 bases, and 18 bases lay in between. Germline V gene sequence: CDR1 SNHLY, CDR2 FYNNEI. The CDR3 consists of 12 residues. This chain's CDR3 is CAEAGGFGGYTF. CDR3 in DNA: TGTGCCGAAGCCGGTGGGTTTGGAGGCTACACCTTC.

This clone was detected once. The CDR3 here is CASSLEWTPDETQYF. The CDR3 nucleotides read TGTGCCAGCAGCTTGGAATGGACCCCGGACGAGACCCAGTACTTC. J is TRBJ2-5 and V is TRBV5-4, with D hard to call. The CDR3 is 15 amino acids. The V gene's germline CDR1 is SGHNT and CDR2 YYREEE (reference sequence). Between the trimmed V and J ends, which lost 0 bases and 5 bases, there was a span of 14 bases.

The V call is TRBV19, the J call TRBJ1-5; D remains unclear. This CDR3 spans 16 amino acids. Trimming left V 3 bases short and J 0 bases short, with 12 bases between. In germline, CDR1 is LNHDA, CDR2 SQIVND (reference sequence). The CDR3 DNA sequence: TGTGCCAGTAGTATGGGTTGGAGTAGTAGCAATCAGCCCCAGCATTTT. Its translation is CASSMGWSSSNQPQHF.

V gene TRBV25-1 combines with J gene TRBJ1-4; perhaps TRBD1 as D (6 bases). The CDR3 totals 18 residues. V lost 1 base and J 14 bases, leaving 29 bases between the germline ends. Germline-derived CDR1 and CDR2 are MGHDK and SYGVNS. CDR3 residues: CASSEWALGGGPFGRLFF. Written as DNA, the CDR3 is TGTGCCAGCAGTGAATGGGCATTAGGGGGGGGACCTTTCGGTCGCCTGTTTTTT.

V is TRBV5-6 and J is TRBJ1-5; 10 bases match TRBD1. This CDR3 spans 16 amino acids. After removal of 4 bases from V and 9 bases from J, the junction contained 13 bases not matched to a gene. Germline CDR1 and CDR2: SGHDT and YYEEEE. The CDR3 loop is CASSTGTGVLGGPQHF. DNA of the CDR3: TGTGCCAGCAGCACCGGGACAGGGGTGCTTGGAGGGCCCCAGCATTTT.

This chain connects TRBV19 to TRBJ1-5; D is ambiguous. V was trimmed by 1 base and J by 2 bases, leaving 9 bases between them. CDR1 is LNHDA, CDR2 SQIVND, per germline (reference sequence). This CDR3 comprises 15 residues. CDR3 in DNA: TGTGCCAGTAGTATAGTAGTCCCTGGCAATCAGCCCCAGCATTTT. This encodes CASSIVVPGNQPQHF.

CDR3 bases: TGTGCCAGCAGTGAAGCGAGGGGAGCGGGTCAGCCCCAGCATTTT. Its protein is CASSEARGAGQPQHF. The chain is built from TRBV6-1 and TRBJ1-5, with D possibly matching TRBD1 (5 bases). The CDR3 has 15 residues. CDR1 is MNHNS and CDR2 is SASEGT in the germline V gene. The ends were cut back, 0 bases at V and 6 bases at J, with 12 bases in the middle.

V usage is TRBV6-1 and J usage is TRBJ1-6; TRBD1 is a possible D gene (5 bases). This CDR3 has 18 amino acids. V was trimmed by 4 bases and J by 0 bases, leaving 16 bases between them. Looked up from germline, CDR1 is MNHNS and CDR2 is SASEGT. Written as DNA, the CDR3 is TGTGCCAGCAGTGGGGCAGACAGCACCTTCTCCTATAATTCACCCCTCCACTTT. This sequence encodes CASSGADSTFSYNSPLHF.

The chain uses TRBV19 and TRBJ1-1; 9 positions match TRBD1. The germline V gene encodes CDR1 LNHDA and CDR2 SQIVND (reference sequence). The V and J ends lost 4 bases and 6 bases, in that order; junction bases with no gene match: 9. CDR3 length: 15 amino acids. CDR3 sequence: CASSKRDRDYPEAFF. Written as DNA, the CDR3 is TGTGCCAGTAGTAAGAGGGACAGGGACTACCCTGAAGCTTTCTTT.